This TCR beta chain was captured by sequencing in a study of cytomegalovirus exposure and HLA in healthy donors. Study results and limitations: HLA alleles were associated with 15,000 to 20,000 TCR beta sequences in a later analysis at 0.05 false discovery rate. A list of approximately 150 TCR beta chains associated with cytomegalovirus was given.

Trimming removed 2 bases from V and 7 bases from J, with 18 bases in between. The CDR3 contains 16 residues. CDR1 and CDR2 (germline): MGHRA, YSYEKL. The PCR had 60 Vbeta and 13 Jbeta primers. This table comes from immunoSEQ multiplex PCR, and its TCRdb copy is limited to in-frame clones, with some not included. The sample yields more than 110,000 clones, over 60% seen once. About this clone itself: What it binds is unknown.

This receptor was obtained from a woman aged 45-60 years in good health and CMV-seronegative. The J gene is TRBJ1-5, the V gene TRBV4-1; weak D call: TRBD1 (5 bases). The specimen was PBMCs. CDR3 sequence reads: CASSQMVEGLGQPQHF. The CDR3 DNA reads TGCGCCAGCAGCCAAATGGTGGAGGGGCTGGGGCAGCCCCAGCATTTT.